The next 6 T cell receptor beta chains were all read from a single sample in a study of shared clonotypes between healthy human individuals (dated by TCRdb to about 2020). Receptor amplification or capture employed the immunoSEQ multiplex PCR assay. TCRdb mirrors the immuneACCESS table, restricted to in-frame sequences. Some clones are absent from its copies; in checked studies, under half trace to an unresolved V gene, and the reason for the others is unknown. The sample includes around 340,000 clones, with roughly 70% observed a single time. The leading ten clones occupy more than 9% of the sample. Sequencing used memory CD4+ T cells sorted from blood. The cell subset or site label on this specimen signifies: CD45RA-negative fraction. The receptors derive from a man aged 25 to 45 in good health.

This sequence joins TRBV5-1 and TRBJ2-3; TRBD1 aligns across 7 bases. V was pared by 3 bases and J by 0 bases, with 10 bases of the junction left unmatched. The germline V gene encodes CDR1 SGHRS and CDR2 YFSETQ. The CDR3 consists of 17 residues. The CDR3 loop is CASSSAPGTASTDTQYF. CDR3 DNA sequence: TGCGCCAGCAGCTCCGCACCCGGGACAGCAAGCACAGATACGCAGTATTTT. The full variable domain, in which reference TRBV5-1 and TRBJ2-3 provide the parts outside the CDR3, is KAGVTQTPRYLIKTRGQQVTLSCSPISGHRSVSWYQQTPGQGLQFLFEYFSETQRNKGNFPGRFSGRQFSNSRSEMNVSTLELGDSALYLCASSSAPGTASTDTQYFGPGTRLTVL.

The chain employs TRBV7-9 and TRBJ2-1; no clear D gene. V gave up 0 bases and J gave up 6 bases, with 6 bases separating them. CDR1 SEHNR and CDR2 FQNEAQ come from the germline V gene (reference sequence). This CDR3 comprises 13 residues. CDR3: CASSLAGSNEQFF. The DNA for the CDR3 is TGTGCCAGCAGCTTAGCGGGTAGCAATGAGCAGTTCTTC.

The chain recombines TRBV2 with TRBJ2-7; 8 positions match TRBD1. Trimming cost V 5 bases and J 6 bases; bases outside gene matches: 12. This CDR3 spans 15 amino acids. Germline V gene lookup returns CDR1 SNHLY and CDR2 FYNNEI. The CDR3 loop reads CASSRERTGLSEQYF. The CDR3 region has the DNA TGTGCCAGCAGTAGGGAGAGGACAGGGTTGAGCGAGCAGTACTTC.

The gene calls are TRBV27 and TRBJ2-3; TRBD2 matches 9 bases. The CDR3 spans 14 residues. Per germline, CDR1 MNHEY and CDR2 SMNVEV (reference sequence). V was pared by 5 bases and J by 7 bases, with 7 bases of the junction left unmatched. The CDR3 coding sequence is TGTGCCAGCAGTAGCGGGGGGATTGGAAATACGCAGTATTTT. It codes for CASSSGGIGNTQYF.

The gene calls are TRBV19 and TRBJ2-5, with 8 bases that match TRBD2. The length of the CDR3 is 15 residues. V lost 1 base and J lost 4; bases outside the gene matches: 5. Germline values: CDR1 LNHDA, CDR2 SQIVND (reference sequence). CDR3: CASSIVTSGRETQYF. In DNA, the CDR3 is TGTGCCAGTAGTATAGTAACTAGCGGCAGAGAGACCCAGTACTTC.

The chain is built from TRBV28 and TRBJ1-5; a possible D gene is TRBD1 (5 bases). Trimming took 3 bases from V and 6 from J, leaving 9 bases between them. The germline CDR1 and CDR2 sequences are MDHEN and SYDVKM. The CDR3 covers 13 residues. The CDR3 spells CASSFGGIQPQHF. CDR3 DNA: TGTGCCAGCAGTTTCGGGGGGATTCAGCCCCAGCATTTT.